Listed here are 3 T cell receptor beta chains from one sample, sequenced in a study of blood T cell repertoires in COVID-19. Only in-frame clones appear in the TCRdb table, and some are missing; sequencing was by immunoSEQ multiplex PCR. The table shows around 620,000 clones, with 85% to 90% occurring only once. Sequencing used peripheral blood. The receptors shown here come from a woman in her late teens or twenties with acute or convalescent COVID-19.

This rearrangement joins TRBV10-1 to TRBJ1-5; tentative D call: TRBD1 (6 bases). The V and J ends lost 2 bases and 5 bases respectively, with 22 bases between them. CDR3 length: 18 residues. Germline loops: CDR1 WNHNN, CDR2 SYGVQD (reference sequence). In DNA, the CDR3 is TGCGCCAGCAGTGAGCAACCCCGGGACACCACATGTCATCAGCCCCAGCATTTT. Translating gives CASSEQPRDTTCHQPQHF.

As DNA, the CDR3 is TGCGCCAGCAGCTTGGCAGCGGGGCTGCAAGAGACCCAGTACTTC. It translates to CASSLAAGLQETQYF. The chain has TRBV5-1 and TRBJ2-5, with 7 nucleotides matching TRBD2. This CDR3 is 15 amino acids long. Germline-derived CDR1 and CDR2 are SGHRS and YFSETQ. V was pared by 0 bases and J by 2 bases, with 4 bases of the junction left unmatched.

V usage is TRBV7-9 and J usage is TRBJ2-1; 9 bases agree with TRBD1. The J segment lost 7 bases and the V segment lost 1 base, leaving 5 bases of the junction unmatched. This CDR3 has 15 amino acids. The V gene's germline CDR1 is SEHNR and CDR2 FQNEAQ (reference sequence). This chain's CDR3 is CASSLGWTGANEQFF. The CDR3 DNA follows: TGTGCCAGCAGCTTAGGCTGGACAGGGGCAAATGAGCAGTTCTTC.